This entry describes one TCR beta chain. What it binds is not known. Profiling relied on immunoSEQ multiplex PCR, and the TCRdb table lists in-frame clones only, not all of them. The sample holds 60,000 to 100,000 clones, about 90% seen once. The CDR3 has 16 amino acids. The germline CDR1 and CDR2 sequences are MGHDK and SYGVNS. J lost 6 bases, V lost 4 bases, and 8 bases had no gene match. The sample is drawn from a study of OX40 agonist ivuxolimab in advanced cancers. On the study more broadly: Those treated in dose escalation had hepatocellular carcinoma, melanoma, renal cell cancer or head and neck cancer.

Study conclusions and caveats: Which antigen the expanded peripheral T cells recognized is unknown.

This sequence joins TRBV25-1 and TRBJ1-4; 10 nucleotides agree with TRBD1. The sequence derives from an adult with an advanced solid tumor such as melanoma, head and neck, liver or kidney cancer. This sample comprised CD4+ or CD8+ T cells sorted from blood, obtained in a trial of the OX40 agonist ivuxolimab. The CDR3 DNA reads TGTGCCAGCAGTGCCTCCCCCGGGACAGGGGATGAAAAACTGTTTTTT. Protein sequence: CASSASPGTGDEKLFF.